This TCR beta chain emerged from a study of blood T cell repertoires in COVID-19. CDR3 length: 15 residues. Looked up from germline, CDR1 is LGHNA and CDR2 is YNFKEQ. Trimming cost V 0 bases and J 7 bases, with 13 bases left between them. In the original workflow: Cell counts per sample came from amplifying reference gene primers. Generated by immunoSEQ multiplex PCR, the TCRdb table keeps only in-frame clones and is missing some. The DNA was the basis for D and trimming; V, J and clone size are from that table. The sample lists around 270,000 clones, 86% occurring once. V gene TRBV4-2 combines with J gene TRBJ2-4, with D perhaps matching TRBD1 (6 bases). The sample consisted of peripheral blood. This receptor was taken from a man in his forties who had recovered from COVID-19. CDR3 coding DNA: TGTGCCAGCAGCCAAGATTGGGGGCAACGGAACATTCAGTACTTC. This sequence encodes CASSQDWGQRNIQYF.